This TCR beta chain was recovered during a study of cytomegalovirus exposure and HLA in healthy donors. Regarding the study as a whole: For TCR beta chains, V- and J-gene trimming was later linked to a missense DCLRE1C variant. A later look showed TCR association rates differing by HLA locus, highest for DRB1 and lowest for HLA-C. The authors reported that TCR beta sequences could predict HLA-A and HLA-B alleles. These predictions were accurate for most subjects in the first cohort.

Use of 60 Vbeta and 13 Jbeta primers characterized the PCR. Measured with immunoSEQ multiplex PCR; TCRdb has only the in-frame clones, and not every one. The sample yields around 99,000 clones, roughly 76% seen once. This clone was observed a few times. Its specificity is unknown. V was clipped by 3 bases and J by 5 bases; unmatched bases: 13. CDR1 KGHSH and CDR2 LQKENI come from the germline V gene. The CDR3 is 18 amino acids. This TCR came from a woman aged 45 to 65 in good health and CMV-seropositive. This rearrangement joins TRBV18 to TRBJ1-1; 12 nucleotides line up with TRBD1. The sample taken for sequencing was PBMCs. CDR3 DNA: TGTGCCAGCTCACCCACGGGCGGGACAGGGGGCGCAAGAACTGAAGCTTTCTTT. Its protein is CASSPTGGTGGARTEAFF.